This T cell receptor beta chain originates from a study of blood T cell repertoires in COVID-19. About the research overall: Nucleic acid was either cDNA or gDNA, and it came from T cells, B-cell-depleted T cells, or PBMCs.

V was pared by 7 bases and J by 4 bases, with 11 bases of the junction left unmatched. This CDR3 spans 15 amino acids. CDR1 is MNHEY, CDR2 SMNVEV, per germline (reference sequence). Only in-frame clones appear in the TCRdb table, and some are missing; sequencing was by immunoSEQ multiplex PCR. The sample consists of approximately 190,000 clones, around four fifths of them appearing once. This clonotype was obtained from a woman in her seventies with active or convalescent COVID-19. The V call is TRBV27, the J call TRBJ2-5; 8 bases map to TRBD2. Material for sequencing was peripheral blood. The CDR3: CASTSNSGSRETQYF. The CDR3 DNA is TGTGCCAGCACCTCCAACAGCGGGAGTAGAGAGACCCAGTACTTC.